Listed here are 27 T cell receptor beta chains from one sample, sequenced in a study of T cell responses to AZD1222 COVID-19 vaccine. Libraries were prepared by immunoSEQ multiplex PCR; TCRdb keeps only in-frame clonotypes and omits some of them. This specimen shows over 120,000 clones; the ten leading clones hold about 2.2%. Sequencing used peripheral blood. These receptors were collected from an adult in good health.

J is TRBJ2-2 and V is TRBV3-1 (or the pseudogene TRBV3-2); 7 nucleotides align to TRBD2. Per the germline V gene, CDR1 is LGHDT and CDR2 is YNNKEL (reference sequence). The trim removed 8 bases at V and 4 bases at J, leaving 4 bases unmatched. There are 13 residues in the CDR3. CDR3 coding DNA: TGTGCCAGCCGAGTAGCGGGCACCGGGGAGCTGTTTTTT. Protein: CASRVAGTGELFF.

J is TRBJ2-7 and V is TRBV7-3; D perhaps matches TRBD1 (6 bases). CDR3 size: 14 residues. The V and J ends lost 5 bases and 2 bases respectively, with 13 bases between them. The germline CDR1 and CDR2 sequences are SGHTA and FQGTGA. As DNA, the CDR3 is TGTGCCAGCAGCCCCCAGGGGATTCCCTACGAGCAGTACTTC. Its protein is CASSPQGIPYEQYF. Combining the CDR3 with reference TRBV7-3 and TRBJ2-7 gives the whole variable domain GAGVSQTPSNKVTEKGKYVELRCDPISGHTALYWYRQSLGQGPEFLIYFQGTGAADDSGLPNDRFFAVRPEGSVSTLKIQRTERGDSAVYLCASSPQGIPYEQYFGPGTRLTVT.

The rearrangement joins TRBV9 to TRBJ2-3; TRBD2 matches 10 bases. This CDR3 has 17 residues. In germline, CDR1 is SGDLS, CDR2 YYNGEE. V shed 4 bases, J shed 5 bases, and the junction held 13 bases outside the gene matches. In DNA form, the CDR3 reads TGTGCCAGCAGCTCACGGAGAGCGGGGGGGCGGGGAGATACGCAGTATTTT. It is translated as CASSSRRAGGRGDTQYF.

This chain connects TRBV19 to TRBJ1-5; D ambiguous. Germline V lookup: CDR1 LNHDA, CDR2 SQIVND (reference sequence). The CDR3 sequence is 14 residues long. V lost 0 bases to trimming and J lost 6 bases, with 9 bases between them. The CDR3 loop reads CASSIEAEGQPQHF. In nucleotides, the CDR3 is TGTGCCAGTAGTATAGAAGCCGAGGGTCAGCCCCAGCATTTT.

The gene calls are TRBV6-2 or TRBV6-3 and TRBJ1-5, with 9 bases aligning to TRBD1. J gave up 5 bases and V 6 bases, and 5 bases lay outside the gene matches. Germline-derived CDR1 and CDR2 are MNHEY and SVGEGT. The CDR3 runs to 14 residues. For the CDR3, the DNA is TGTGCCAGCAGCGGGACAGGGAAACATCAGCCCCAGCATTTT. It translates to CASSGTGKHQPQHF.

J is TRBJ2-5 and V is TRBV27, with 7 bases matching TRBD2. V was pared by 1 base and J by 2 bases, with 1 base of the junction left unmatched. The CDR3 totals 14 residues. Germline CDR1 is MNHEY and CDR2 is SMNVEV (reference sequence). The CDR3 bases are TGTGCCAGCAGTTTATGGGGGGGGCAAGAGACCCAGTACTTC. Its protein is CASSLWGGQETQYF.

The chain joins TRBV6-5 to TRBJ1-1; 11 bases match TRBD1. CDR3 length: 14 residues. Looked up from germline, CDR1 is MNHEY and CDR2 is SVGAGI. J gave up 11 bases and V 7 bases, and 12 bases lay outside the gene matches. The CDR3 coding sequence is TGTGCCAGCACCCAAACGGGGGACAGGGGGAAGGCTTTCTTT. Translated, it gives CASTQTGDRGKAFF.

The rearrangement uses TRBV4-2 and TRBJ1-3, with D uncertain. From germline, CDR1 is LGHNA and CDR2 YNFKEQ. V gave up 2 bases and J gave up 2 bases, with 13 bases separating them. CDR3 length: 16 residues. CDR3 amino acids: CASSQSWSSPGNTIYF. The CDR3 coding sequence is TGTGCCAGCAGCCAATCATGGTCATCTCCTGGAAACACCATATATTTT.

The V gene is TRBV6-2 or TRBV6-3, the J gene TRBJ2-4; weak D call: TRBD1 (5 bases). Per germline, CDR1 MNHEY and CDR2 SVGEGT. V dropped 2 bases and J dropped 6 bases, with 14 bases sitting between them. The CDR3 is made up of 15 amino acids. CDR3 in amino acids: CASSYPQTELNIQYF. CDR3 nucleotides: TGTGCCAGCAGTTACCCTCAGACAGAGCTAAACATTCAGTACTTC.

The chain uses TRBV5-5 and TRBJ1-2; no reliable D call. This CDR3 is 15 amino acids long. Trimming left V 2 bases short and J 2 bases short, with 13 bases between. Germline CDR1 SGHKS, CDR2 YYEKEE (reference sequence). CDR3 coding DNA: TGTGCCAGCAGCTTTTATCACGGCGCGAACTATGGCTACACCTTC. This encodes CASSFYHGANYGYTF.

The V call is TRBV5-1, the J call TRBJ1-4; no clear D gene. The CDR3 totals 16 residues. With 6 bases removed from V and 7 bases from J, the gap between germline ends came to 22 bases. Germline V gene lookup returns CDR1 SGHRS and CDR2 YFSETQ. CDR3 in DNA: TGCGCCAGCACAGAGACCGTATTCGAAGCTAGTGAAAAACTGTTTTTT. Residues: CASTETVFEASEKLFF.

V usage is TRBV2 and J usage is TRBJ1-6; 7 bases match TRBD1. The V segment lost 3 bases and the J segment 8 bases; nucleotides outside the gene matches: 7. The CDR3 has 15 residues. CDR1 is SNHLY, CDR2 FYNNEI, per germline. The CDR3, as DNA: TGTGCCAGCAGTGATGAGACAGGGTGGGATTCACCCCTCCACTTT. Translation: CASSDETGWDSPLHF.

This rearrangement joins TRBV27 to TRBJ2-5; no clear D. Germline CDR1 MNHEY, CDR2 SMNVEV (reference sequence). V gave up 2 bases and J gave up 5 bases, with 15 bases separating them. This CDR3 is built from 15 residues. CDR3 in amino acids: CASSLIWTPRETQYF. CDR3 in DNA: TGTGCCAGCAGTTTAATTTGGACCCCCCGGGAGACCCAGTACTTC.

The chain recombines TRBV3-1 (or the pseudogene TRBV3-2) with TRBJ1-3; D is possibly TRBD1 (5 bases). CDR1 is LGHDT and CDR2 is YNNKEL in the germline V gene (reference sequence). The CDR3 has 15 residues. Trimming left V 5 bases short and J 0 bases short, with 11 bases between. As DNA, the CDR3 is TGTGCCAGCAGCTTGGGACGGAGCTCTGGAAACACCATATATTTT. It yields the protein CASSLGRSSGNTIYF.

The chain combines TRBV19 with TRBJ1-5; tentative D call: TRBD1 (5 bases). The CDR3 is 14 residues long. Germline V gives CDR1 LNHDA, CDR2 SQIVND (reference sequence). V was cut by 3 bases and J by 2 bases, with 8 bases left in between. The CDR3 nucleotides read TGTGCCAGTAGTATCAGGGATGGCAATCAGCCCCAGCATTTT. Its translation: CASSIRDGNQPQHF.

The chain uses TRBV6-5 and TRBJ1-1, with D maybe TRBD1 (6 bases). The CDR3 covers 15 residues. The germline V and J ends were trimmed by 2 bases and 3 bases, with 13 bases remaining between them. Germline V gene lookup returns CDR1 MNHEY and CDR2 SVGAGI. Here the CDR3 DNA reads TGTGCCAGCAGTTACGGGACAAGGACCGACACTGAAGCTTTCTTT. It codes for CASSYGTRTDTEAFF.

V usage is TRBV27 and J usage is TRBJ1-2; the D gene is possibly TRBD1 (5 bases). Germline CDR1 reads MNHEY; CDR2 reads SMNVEV (reference sequence). The CDR3 is 15 amino acids. The germline V and J ends were trimmed by 4 bases and 4 bases, with 16 bases remaining between them. The CDR3 coding sequence is TGTGCCAGCAGTTCGGTCCTTGGGGCTGTCTATGGCTACACCTTC. Its translation: CASSSVLGAVYGYTF.

This rearrangement joins TRBV29-1 to TRBJ2-7; D unclear. This CDR3 comprises 12 residues. V lost 3 bases, J lost 0 bases, and 6 bases lay in between. Looked up from germline, CDR1 is SQVTM and CDR2 is ANQGSEA. The CDR3 region has the DNA TGCAGCGTTGACCCAGCCTCCTACGAGCAGTACTTC. This sequence encodes CSVDPASYEQYF.

The CDR3 reads CASSLGDIRNQPQHF. In nucleotides, the CDR3 is TGTGCCAGCAGCTTGGGAGACATTCGGAATCAGCCCCAGCATTTT. The J gene is TRBJ1-5, the V gene TRBV7-2; no firm D call. Germline values: CDR1 SGHTA, CDR2 FQGNSA. The CDR3 length is 15 residues. V was clipped by 3 bases and J by 4 bases, with 13 bases between them. Full variable domain (remainder filled in from reference TRBV7-2 and TRBJ1-5): GAGVSQSPSNKVTEKGKDVELRCDPISGHTALYWYRQSLGQGLEFLIYFQGNSAPDKSGLPSDRFSAERTGGSVSTLTIQRTQQEDSAVYLCASSLGDIRNQPQHFGDGTRLSIL.

The chain recombines TRBV19 with TRBJ1-5; perhaps TRBD1 as D (6 bases). Deletions cut 3 bases from V and 8 bases from J, with 14 bases between. This CDR3 has 14 residues. The germline V gene encodes CDR1 LNHDA and CDR2 SQIVND (reference sequence). CDR3 DNA sequence: TGTGCCAGTAGTATGCCCCCGGGGGCGAAGCCCCAGCATTTT. Translated, it gives CASSMPPGAKPQHF.

The chain has TRBV24-1 and TRBJ1-2; perhaps TRBD1 as D (6 bases). This CDR3 spans 14 amino acids. The V end lost 2 bases, the J end lost 4 bases, and 10 bases lay between the germline ends. Germline-derived CDR1 and CDR2 are KGHDR and SFDVKD. CDR3 bases: TGTGCCACCAGTGATTCCGGGACAAGCTATGGCTACACCTTC. It specifies CATSDSGTSYGYTF.

V and J are TRBV19 and TRBJ1-3; a possible D gene is TRBD1 (5 bases). CDR1 is LNHDA, CDR2 SQIVND, per germline (reference sequence). V was pared by 7 bases and J by 0 bases, with 13 bases between. There are 15 residues in the CDR3. In nucleotides, the CDR3 is TGTGCCAGTATGGAGACAGTAGTCTCTGGAAACACCATATATTTT. Amino acid sequence: CASMETVVSGNTIYF.

The rearrangement joins TRBV11-2 to TRBJ1-2, with D uncertain. The CDR3 runs to 14 residues. The V end was cut by 1 base, the J end by 2 bases, with 8 bases between. Germline loops: CDR1 SGHAT, CDR2 FQNNGV. CDR3 region: CASSLADGNYGYTF. The CDR3 DNA reads as TGTGCCAGCAGCTTAGCGGACGGGAACTATGGCTACACCTTC.

The V gene is TRBV7-7, the J gene TRBJ1-5, with TRBD1 matching 9 bases. CDR1 and CDR2 (germline): SSHAT, FNYEAQ (reference sequence). The ends lost 1 base at V and 4 bases at J; junction bases unmatched: 5. The CDR3 extends over 16 amino acids. The CDR3 sequence: CASSLVGTGSNQPQHF. The CDR3 DNA sequence: TGTGCCAGCAGCTTAGTTGGGACAGGGTCGAATCAGCCCCAGCATTTT.

The J gene is TRBJ2-2, the V gene TRBV7-9; 16 nucleotides line up with TRBD2. With V trimmed by 5 bases and J by 6 bases, 6 bases remained unmatched. Germline assignment: CDR1 SEHNR and CDR2 FQNEAQ (reference sequence). This CDR3 is 17 amino acids long. The CDR3 sequence: CASSGTSGGATAGELFF. The CDR3 bases are TGTGCCAGCAGCGGGACTAGCGGGGGGGCCACGGCCGGGGAGCTGTTTTTT. Looking up the rest from reference TRBV7-9 and TRBJ2-2 gives the full variable domain: DTGVSQNPRHKITKRGQNVTFRCDPISEHNRLYWYRQTLGQGPEFLTYFQNEAQLEKSRLLSDRFSAERPKGSFSTLEIQRTEQGDSAMYLCASSGTSGGATAGELFFGEGSRLTVL.

The chain recombines TRBV19 with TRBJ1-2; 7 nucleotides line up with TRBD1. This CDR3 spans 15 amino acids. CDR1 and CDR2 from the germline V gene are LNHDA and SQIVND (reference sequence). Trimming cost V 3 bases and J 4 bases; bases outside gene matches: 8. The CDR3, as DNA: TGTGCCAGTAGTATTGGAGGGGGCTATCCCTATGGCTACACCTTC. It encodes CASSIGGGYPYGYTF.

This rearrangement joins TRBV7-9 to TRBJ2-7; the D is unclear. CDR1 SEHNR and CDR2 FQNEAQ come from the germline V gene (reference sequence). The V gene lost 3 bases and the J gene lost 0 bases, with 15 bases spanning the gap. The CDR3 length is 16 residues. The CDR3 loop reads CASSFTLRPNSYEQYF. In nucleotides, the CDR3 is TGTGCCAGCAGCTTTACCCTGAGGCCGAACTCCTACGAGCAGTACTTC.